The 2 T cell receptor beta chains below come from one sample, sequenced in a study of blood T cell repertoires in COVID-19. TCRdb keeps only in-frame clones here, not all; method: immunoSEQ multiplex PCR. This sample carries around 210,000 clones, 65% to 90% of them seen once, and the ten largest clones take roughly an eighth. Material: peripheral blood. These receptors were obtained from a human donor in a cohort sampled during active COVID-19.

The J gene is TRBJ2-1, the V gene TRBV24-1; 15 bases match TRBD2. Germline values: CDR1 KGHDR, CDR2 SFDVKD. The CDR3 has 13 amino acids. V shed 12 bases and J 10 bases; nucleotides not matched to a gene: 6. Here the CDR3 reads CASGLAGGREQFF. CDR3 nucleotides: TGTGCCTCGGGACTAGCGGGAGGTCGCGAGCAGTTCTTC.

The count of this clone is one. The chain combines TRBV29-1 with TRBJ1-1, with no clear D. In germline, CDR1 is SQVTM, CDR2 ANQGSEA. This CDR3 is built from 13 residues. V lost 4 bases, J lost 7 bases, and 16 bases lay in between. The CDR3 sequence: CSVGSARNYEAFF. The CDR3 DNA is TGCAGCGTTGGATCGGCCAGGAATTATGAAGCTTTCTTT.